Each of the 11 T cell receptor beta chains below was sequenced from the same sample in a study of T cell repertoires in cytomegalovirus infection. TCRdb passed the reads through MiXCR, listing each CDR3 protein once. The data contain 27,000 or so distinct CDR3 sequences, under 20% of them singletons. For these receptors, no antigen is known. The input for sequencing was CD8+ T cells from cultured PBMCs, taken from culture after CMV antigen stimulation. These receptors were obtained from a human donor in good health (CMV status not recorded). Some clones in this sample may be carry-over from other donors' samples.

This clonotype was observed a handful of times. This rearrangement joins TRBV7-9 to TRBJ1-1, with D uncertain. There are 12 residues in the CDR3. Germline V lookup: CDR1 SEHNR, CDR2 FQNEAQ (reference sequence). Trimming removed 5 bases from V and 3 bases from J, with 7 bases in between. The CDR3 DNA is TGTGCCAGCAGCCCGAGGGACACTGAAGCTTTCTTT. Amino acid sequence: CASSPRDTEAFF.

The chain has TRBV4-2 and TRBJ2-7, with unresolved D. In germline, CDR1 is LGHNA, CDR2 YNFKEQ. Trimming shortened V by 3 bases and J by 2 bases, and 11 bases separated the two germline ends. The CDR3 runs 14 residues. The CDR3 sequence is CASSQALSTYEQYF. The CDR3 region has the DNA TGTGCCAGCAGCCAGGCCTTATCCACCTACGAGCAGTACTTC.

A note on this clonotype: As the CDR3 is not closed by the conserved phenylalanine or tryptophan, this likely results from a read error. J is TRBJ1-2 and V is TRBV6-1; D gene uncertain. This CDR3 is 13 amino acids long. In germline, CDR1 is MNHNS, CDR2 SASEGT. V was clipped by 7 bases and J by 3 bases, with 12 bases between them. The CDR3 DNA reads TGTGCCAGCAAGCCTAATTGGGACTATGGCTACACCTTG. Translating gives CASKPNWDYGYTL.

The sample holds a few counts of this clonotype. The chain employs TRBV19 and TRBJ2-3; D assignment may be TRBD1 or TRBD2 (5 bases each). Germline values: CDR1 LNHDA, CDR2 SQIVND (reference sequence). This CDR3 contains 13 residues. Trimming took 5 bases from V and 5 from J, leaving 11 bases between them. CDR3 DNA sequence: TGTGCCAGTAGTCCGGGACGCGGAGATACGCAGTATTTT. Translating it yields CASSPGRGDTQYF.

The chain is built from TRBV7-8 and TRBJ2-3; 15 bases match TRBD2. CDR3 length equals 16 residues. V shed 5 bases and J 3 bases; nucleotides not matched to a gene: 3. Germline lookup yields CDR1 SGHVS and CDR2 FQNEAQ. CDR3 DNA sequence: TGTGCCAGCAGCACCGGACTAGCGGGAGGGACAGATACGCAGTATTTT. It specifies CASSTGLAGGTDTQYF.

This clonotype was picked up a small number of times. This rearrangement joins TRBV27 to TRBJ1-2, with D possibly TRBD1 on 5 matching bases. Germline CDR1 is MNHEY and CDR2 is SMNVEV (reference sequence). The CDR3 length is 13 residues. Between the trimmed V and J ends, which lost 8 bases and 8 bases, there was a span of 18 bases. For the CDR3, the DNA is TGTGCCAGCGGGTCGGGGGGGATAGGGGGCTACACCTTC. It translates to CASGSGGIGGYTF.

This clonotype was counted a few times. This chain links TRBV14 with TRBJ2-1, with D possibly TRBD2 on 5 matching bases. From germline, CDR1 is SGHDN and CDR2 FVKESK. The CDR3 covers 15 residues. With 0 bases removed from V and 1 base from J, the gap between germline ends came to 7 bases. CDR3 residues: CASSQDGISYNEQFF. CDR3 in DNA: TGTGCCAGCAGCCAAGACGGGATTTCCTACAATGAGCAGTTCTTC.

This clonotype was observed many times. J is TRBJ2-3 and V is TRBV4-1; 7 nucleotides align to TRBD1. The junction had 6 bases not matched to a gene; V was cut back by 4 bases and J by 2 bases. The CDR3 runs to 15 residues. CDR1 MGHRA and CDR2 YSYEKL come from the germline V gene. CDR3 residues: CASSPRDSYTDTQYF. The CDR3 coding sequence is TGCGCCAGCAGCCCCAGGGACAGCTACACAGATACGCAGTATTTT.

The chain's CDR3 is CASSAQGAGGFYNEQFF. The CDR3 nucleotides read TGTGCCAGCAGCGCCCAGGGGGCAGGGGGCTTTTACAATGAGCAGTTCTTC. This chain connects TRBV7-2 to TRBJ2-1, with 8 positions matching TRBD1. V shed 5 bases and J 4 bases; nucleotides not matched to a gene: 13. CDR3 size: 17 residues. Germline CDR1 reads SGHTA; CDR2 reads FQGNSA.

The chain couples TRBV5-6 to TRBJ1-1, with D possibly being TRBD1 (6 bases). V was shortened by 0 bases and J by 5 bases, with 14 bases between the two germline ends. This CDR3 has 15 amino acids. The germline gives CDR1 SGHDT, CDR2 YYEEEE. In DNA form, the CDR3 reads TGTGCCAGCAGCTTGGGTCCAGGGGCGAGGACTGAAGCTTTCTTT. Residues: CASSLGPGARTEAFF.

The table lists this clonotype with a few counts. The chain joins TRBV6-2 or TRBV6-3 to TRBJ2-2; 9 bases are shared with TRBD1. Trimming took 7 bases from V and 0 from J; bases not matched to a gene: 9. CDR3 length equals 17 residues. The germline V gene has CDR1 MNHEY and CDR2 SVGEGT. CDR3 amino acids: CASNKIGTGPNTGELFF. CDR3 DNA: TGTGCCAGCAACAAGATCGGGACAGGGCCGAACACCGGGGAGCTGTTTTTT.